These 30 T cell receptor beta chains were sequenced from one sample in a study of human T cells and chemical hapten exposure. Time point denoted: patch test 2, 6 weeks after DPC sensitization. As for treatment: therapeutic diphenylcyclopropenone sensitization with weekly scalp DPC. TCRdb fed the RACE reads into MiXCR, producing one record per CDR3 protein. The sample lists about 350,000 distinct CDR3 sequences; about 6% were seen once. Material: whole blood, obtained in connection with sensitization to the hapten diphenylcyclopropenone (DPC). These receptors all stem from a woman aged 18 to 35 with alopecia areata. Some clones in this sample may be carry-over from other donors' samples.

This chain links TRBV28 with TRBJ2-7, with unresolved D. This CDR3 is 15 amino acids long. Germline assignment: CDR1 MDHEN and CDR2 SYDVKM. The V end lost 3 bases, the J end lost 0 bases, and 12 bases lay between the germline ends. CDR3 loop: CASSLEKENSYEQYF. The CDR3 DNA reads TGTGCCAGCAGTTTGGAGAAGGAGAACTCCTACGAGCAGTACTTC.

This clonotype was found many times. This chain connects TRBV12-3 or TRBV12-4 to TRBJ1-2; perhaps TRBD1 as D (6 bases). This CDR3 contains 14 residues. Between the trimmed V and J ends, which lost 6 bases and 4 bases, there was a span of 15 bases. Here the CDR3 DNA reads TGTGCCAGCAGCCTGACAGGCAAACCCTATGGCTACACCTTC. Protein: CASSLTGKPYGYTF.

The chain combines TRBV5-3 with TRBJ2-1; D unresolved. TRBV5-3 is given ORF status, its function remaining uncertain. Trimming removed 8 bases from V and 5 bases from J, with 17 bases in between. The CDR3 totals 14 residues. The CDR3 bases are TGTGCCAGCCTCTTCCCGGGTAGCCACAATGAGCAGTTCTTC. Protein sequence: CASLFPGSHNEQFF.

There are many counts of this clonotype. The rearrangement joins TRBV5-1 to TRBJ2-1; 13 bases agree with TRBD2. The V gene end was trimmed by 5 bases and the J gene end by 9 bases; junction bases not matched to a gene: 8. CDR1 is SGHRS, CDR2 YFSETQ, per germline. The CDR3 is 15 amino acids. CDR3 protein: CASRLTSGGAGEQFF. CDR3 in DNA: TGCGCCAGCAGATTAACTAGCGGGGGGGCCGGTGAGCAGTTCTTC.

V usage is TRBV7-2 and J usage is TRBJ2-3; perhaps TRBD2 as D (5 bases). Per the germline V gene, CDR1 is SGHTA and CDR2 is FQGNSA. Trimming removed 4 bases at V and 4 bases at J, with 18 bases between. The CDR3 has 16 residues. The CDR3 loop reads CASSSRLAVGPDTQYF. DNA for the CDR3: TGTGCCAGCAGCTCGCGGCTAGCTGTGGGCCCAGATACGCAGTATTTT.

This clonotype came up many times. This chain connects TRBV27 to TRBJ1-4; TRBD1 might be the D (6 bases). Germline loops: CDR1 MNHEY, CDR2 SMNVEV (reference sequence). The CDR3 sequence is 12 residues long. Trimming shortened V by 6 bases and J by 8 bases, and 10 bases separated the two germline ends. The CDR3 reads CASSLGGEKLFF. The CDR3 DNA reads TGTGCCAGCAGCTTAGGGGGGGAAAAACTGTTTTTT. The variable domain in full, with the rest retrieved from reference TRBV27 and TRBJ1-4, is EAQVTQNPRYLITVTGKKLTVTCSQNMNHEYMSWYRQDPGLGLRQIYYSMNVEVTDKGDVPEGYKVSRKEKRNFPLILESPSPNQTSLYFCASSLGGEKLFFGSGTQLSVL.

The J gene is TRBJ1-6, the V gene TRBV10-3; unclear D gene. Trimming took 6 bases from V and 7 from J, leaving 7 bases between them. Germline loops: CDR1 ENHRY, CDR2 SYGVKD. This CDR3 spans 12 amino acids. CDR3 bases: TGTGCCATCAGGCCCGAGAATTCACCCCTCCACTTT. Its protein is CAIRPENSPLHF.

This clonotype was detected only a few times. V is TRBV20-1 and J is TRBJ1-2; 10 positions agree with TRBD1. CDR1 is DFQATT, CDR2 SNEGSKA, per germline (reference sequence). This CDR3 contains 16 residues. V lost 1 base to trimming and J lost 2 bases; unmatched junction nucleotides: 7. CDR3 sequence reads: CSARAYRDRGNYGYTF. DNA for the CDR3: TGCAGTGCTAGAGCTTACCGGGACAGGGGAAACTATGGCTACACCTTC.

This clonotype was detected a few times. CDR3 amino acids: CASRTLGAYNEQFF. In DNA form, the CDR3 reads TGTGCCAGCAGAACCTTGGGGGCGTACAATGAGCAGTTCTTC. V usage is TRBV6-5 and J usage is TRBJ2-1; tentative D call: TRBD1 (6 bases). Germline CDR1 reads MNHEY; CDR2 reads SVGAGI. The CDR3 is made up of 14 amino acids. V lost 6 bases, J lost 4 bases, and 13 bases lay in between.

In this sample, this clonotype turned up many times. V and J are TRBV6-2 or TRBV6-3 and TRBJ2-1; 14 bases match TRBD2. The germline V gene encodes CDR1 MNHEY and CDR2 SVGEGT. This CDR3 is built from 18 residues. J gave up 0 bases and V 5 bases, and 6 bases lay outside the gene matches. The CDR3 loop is CASSPGLAGEGSYNEQFF. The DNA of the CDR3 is TGTGCCAGCAGTCCGGGACTAGCGGGGGAGGGCTCCTACAATGAGCAGTTCTTC.

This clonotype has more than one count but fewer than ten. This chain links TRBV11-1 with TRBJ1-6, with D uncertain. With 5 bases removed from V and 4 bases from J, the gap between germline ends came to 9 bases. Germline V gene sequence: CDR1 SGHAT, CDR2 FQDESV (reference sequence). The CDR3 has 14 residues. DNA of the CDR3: TGTGCCAGCAGCACAGACGAATATAATTCACCCCTCCACTTT. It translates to CASSTDEYNSPLHF.

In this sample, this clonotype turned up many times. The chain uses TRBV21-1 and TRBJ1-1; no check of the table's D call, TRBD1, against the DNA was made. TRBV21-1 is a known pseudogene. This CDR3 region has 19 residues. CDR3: CATRVPPGTATFLNTEAFF. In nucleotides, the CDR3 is TGTGCCACCCGGGTTCCCCCGGGGACAGCAACTTTCCTGAACACTGAAGCTTTCTTT.

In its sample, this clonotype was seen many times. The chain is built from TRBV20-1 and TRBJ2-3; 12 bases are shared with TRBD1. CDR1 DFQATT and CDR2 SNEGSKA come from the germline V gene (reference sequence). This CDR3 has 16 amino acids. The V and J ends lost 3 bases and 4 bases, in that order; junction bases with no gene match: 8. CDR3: CSARKLGQGAADTQYF. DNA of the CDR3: TGCAGTGCTAGGAAATTGGGACAGGGGGCTGCAGATACGCAGTATTTT.

DNA of the CDR3: TGCAGTGCTATCCGTGACGCAGGGTCTTATAGCAATCAGCCCCAGCATTTT. Its translation is CSAIRDAGSYSNQPQHF. The chain uses TRBV20-1 and TRBJ1-5; D may be TRBD1 (5 bases). The CDR3 length is 17 residues. V lost 4 bases, J lost 0 bases, and 19 bases lay in between. Germline-derived CDR1 and CDR2 are DFQATT and SNEGSKA (reference sequence).

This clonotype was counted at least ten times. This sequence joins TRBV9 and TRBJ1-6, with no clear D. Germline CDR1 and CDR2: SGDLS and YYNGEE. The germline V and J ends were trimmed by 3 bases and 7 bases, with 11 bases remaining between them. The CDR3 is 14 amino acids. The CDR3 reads CASSAGVANSPLHF. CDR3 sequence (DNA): TGTGCCAGCAGCGCGGGAGTAGCGAATTCACCCCTCCACTTT.

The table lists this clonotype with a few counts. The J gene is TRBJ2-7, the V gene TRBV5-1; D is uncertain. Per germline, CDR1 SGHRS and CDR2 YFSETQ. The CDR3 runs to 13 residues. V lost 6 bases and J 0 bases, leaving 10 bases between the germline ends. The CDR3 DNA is TGCGCCAGCAATGGACCCGGCTCCTACGAGCAGTACTTC. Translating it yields CASNGPGSYEQYF. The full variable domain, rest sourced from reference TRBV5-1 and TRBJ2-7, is KAGVTQTPRYLIKTRGQQVTLSCSPISGHRSVSWYQQTPGQGLQFLFEYFSETQRNKGNFPGRFSGRQFSNSRSEMNVSTLELGDSALYLCASNGPGSYEQYFGPGTRLTVT.

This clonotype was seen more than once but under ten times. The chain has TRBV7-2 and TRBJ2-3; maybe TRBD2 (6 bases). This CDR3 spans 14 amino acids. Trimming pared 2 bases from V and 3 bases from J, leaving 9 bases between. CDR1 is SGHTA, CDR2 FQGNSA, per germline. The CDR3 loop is CASSLQLATDTQYF. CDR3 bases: TGTGCCAGCAGCTTACAACTAGCTACAGATACGCAGTATTTT.

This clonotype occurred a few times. CDR3 region: CSVEGTPDSPPGTEAFF. The CDR3 DNA is TGCAGCGTTGAAGGTACCCCGGACAGCCCTCCGGGGACTGAAGCTTTCTTT. The chain has TRBV29-1 and TRBJ1-1, with D tentatively TRBD1 (6 bases). Germline CDR1 is SQVTM and CDR2 is ANQGSEA. V dropped 1 base and J dropped 5 bases, with 23 bases sitting between them. CDR3 length equals 17 residues. Using reference TRBV29-1 and TRBJ1-1 for the parts outside the CDR3, the full variable domain is SAVISQKPSRDICQRGTSLTIQCQVDSQVTMMFWYRQQPGQSLTLIATANQGSEATYESGFVIDKFPISRPNLTFSTLTVSNMSPEDSSIYLCSVEGTPDSPPGTEAFFGQGTRLTVV.

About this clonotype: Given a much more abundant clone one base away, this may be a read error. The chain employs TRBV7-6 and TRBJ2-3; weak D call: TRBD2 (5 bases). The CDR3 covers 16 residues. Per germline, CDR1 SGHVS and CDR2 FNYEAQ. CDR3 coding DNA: TGTGCCAGCAGCTTAAGGAAGCGGCAACCCACAGATTCGCAGTATTTT. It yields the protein CASSLRKRQPTDSQYF.

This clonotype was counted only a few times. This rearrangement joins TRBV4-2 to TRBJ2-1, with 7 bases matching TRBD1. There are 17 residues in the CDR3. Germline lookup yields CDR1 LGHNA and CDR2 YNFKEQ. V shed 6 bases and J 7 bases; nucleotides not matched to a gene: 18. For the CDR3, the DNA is TGTGCCAGCAGTCCAGGCTGGGGCGGACAGGACCATAATGAGCAGTTCTTC. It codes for CASSPGWGGQDHNEQFF.

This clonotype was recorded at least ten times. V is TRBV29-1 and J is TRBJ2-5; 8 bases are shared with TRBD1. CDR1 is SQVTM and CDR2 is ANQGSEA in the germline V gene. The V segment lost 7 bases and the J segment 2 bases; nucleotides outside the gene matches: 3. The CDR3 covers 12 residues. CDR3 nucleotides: TGCAGCGCCCGACAGGGGCAAGAGACCCAGTACTTC. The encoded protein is CSARQGQETQYF.

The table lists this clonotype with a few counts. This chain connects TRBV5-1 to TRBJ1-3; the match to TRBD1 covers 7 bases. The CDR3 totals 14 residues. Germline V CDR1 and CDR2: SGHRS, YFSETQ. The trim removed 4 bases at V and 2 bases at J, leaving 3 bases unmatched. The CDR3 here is CASSQGTAGNTIYF. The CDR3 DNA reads TGCGCCAGCAGCCAAGGGACAGCTGGAAACACCATATATTTT.

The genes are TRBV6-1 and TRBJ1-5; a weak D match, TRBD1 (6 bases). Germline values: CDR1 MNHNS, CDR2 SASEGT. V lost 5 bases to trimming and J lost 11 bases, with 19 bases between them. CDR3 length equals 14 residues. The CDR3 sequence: CASSTPGTPISQHF. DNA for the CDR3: TGTGCCAGCAGTACCCCCGGGACACCCATTTCCCAGCATTTT.

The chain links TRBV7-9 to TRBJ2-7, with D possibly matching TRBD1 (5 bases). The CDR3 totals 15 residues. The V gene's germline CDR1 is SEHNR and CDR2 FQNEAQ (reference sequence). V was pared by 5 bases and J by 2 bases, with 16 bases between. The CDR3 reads CASSIQGERTYEQYF. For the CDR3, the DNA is TGTGCCAGCAGCATCCAGGGCGAGAGGACCTACGAGCAGTACTTC.

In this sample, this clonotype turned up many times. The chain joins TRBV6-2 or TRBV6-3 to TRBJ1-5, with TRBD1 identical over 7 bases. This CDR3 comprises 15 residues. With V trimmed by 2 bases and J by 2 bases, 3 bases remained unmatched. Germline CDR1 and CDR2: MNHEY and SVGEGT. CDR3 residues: CASSYGDRRNQPQHF. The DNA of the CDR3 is TGTGCCAGCAGTTACGGGGACAGACGCAATCAGCCCCAGCATTTT.

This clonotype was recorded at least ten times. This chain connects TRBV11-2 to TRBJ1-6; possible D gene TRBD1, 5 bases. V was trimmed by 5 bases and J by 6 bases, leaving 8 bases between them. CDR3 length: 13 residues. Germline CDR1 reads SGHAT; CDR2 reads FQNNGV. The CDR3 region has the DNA TGTGCCAGCAGCCCCCAGGGTAATTCACCCCTCCACTTT. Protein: CASSPQGNSPLHF. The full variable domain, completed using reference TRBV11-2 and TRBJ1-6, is EAGVAQSPRYKIIEKRQSVAFWCNPISGHATLYWYQQILGQGPKLLIQFQNNGVVDDSQLPKDRFSAERLKGVDSTLKIQPAKLEDSAVYLCASSPQGNSPLHFGNGTRLTVT.

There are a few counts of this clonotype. The CDR3 nucleotides are TGTGCCACACGACCCCCAATTTCTTGGAATGTAGCAGATACGCAGTATTTT. Encoded protein: CATRPPISWNVADTQYF. The chain combines TRBV6-2 or TRBV6-3 with TRBJ2-3; D remains unclear. In germline, CDR1 is MNHEY, CDR2 SVGEGT. This CDR3 is 17 amino acids long. Trimming took off 10 bases at V and 4 bases at J, with 27 bases between the two ends.

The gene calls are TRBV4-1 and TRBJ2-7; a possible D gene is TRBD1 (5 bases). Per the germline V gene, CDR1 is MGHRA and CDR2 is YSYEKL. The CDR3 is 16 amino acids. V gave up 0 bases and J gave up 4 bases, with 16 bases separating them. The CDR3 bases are TGCGCCAGCAGCCAAGACCAGGGCAGCCCCCAATACGAGCAGTACTTC. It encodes CASSQDQGSPQYEQYF.

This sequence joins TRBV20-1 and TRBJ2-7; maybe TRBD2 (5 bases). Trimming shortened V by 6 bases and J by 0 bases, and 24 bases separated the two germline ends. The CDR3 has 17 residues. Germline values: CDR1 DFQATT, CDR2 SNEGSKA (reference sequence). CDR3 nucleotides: TGCAGTGCACAAACGGGGATGGCGGGCGCGAGCTCCTACGAGCAGTACTTC. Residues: CSAQTGMAGASSYEQYF.

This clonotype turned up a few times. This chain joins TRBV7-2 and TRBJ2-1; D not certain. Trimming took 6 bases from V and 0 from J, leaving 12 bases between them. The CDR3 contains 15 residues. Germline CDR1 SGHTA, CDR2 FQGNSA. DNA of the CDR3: TGTGCCAGCAGACAACCGGGTAGCTCCTACAATGAGCAGTTCTTC. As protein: CASRQPGSSYNEQFF.